This passage covers 3 T cell receptor beta chains from one sample sequenced in a study of T cells in Graves' hyperthyroidism and ophthalmopathy. Amplification targeted TCR beta CDR3 regions from RNA transcripts. The HTBI primer set drove a first-round RT-PCR of the TCR CDR3. Each CDR3 protein is one row after TCRdb ran MiXCR on the multiplex PCR reads. The sample lists hundreds of thousands of distinct CDR3 sequences; around 40% were seen once. Specimen: blood. These receptors were obtained from a woman between 40 and 55 years old with Graves' hyperthyroidism.

The chain joins TRBV10-1 to TRBJ1-6; 8 bases are shared with TRBD1. The V gene end was trimmed by 2 bases and the J gene end by 8 bases; junction bases not matched to a gene: 11. Germline CDR1 and CDR2: WNHNN and SYGVQD (reference sequence). The CDR3 covers 17 residues. The CDR3 reads CASSETPGTGRHSPLHF. CDR3 sequence (DNA): TGCGCCAGCAGTGAGACCCCCGGGACAGGTCGACATTCACCCCTCCACTTT.

This clonotype has a handful of counts. The chain's CDR3 is CASKRDGTGFYEQYF. CDR3 nucleotides: TGTGCCAGTAAAAGGGACGGGACAGGGTTCTACGAGCAGTACTTC. The rearrangement joins TRBV19 to TRBJ2-7, with 9 nucleotides matching TRBD1. V trimming: 7 bases; J trimming: 3 bases; junction bases outside the gene matches: 10. The CDR3 has 15 amino acids. Germline CDR1 and CDR2: LNHDA and SQIVND (reference sequence).

Worth noting for this clonotype: A read error may account for a junction end that differs from germline. This chain connects TRBV7-3 to TRBJ2-7; D is possibly TRBD1 (6 bases). The CDR3 totals 14 residues. Germline CDR1 SGHTA, CDR2 FQGTGA. CDR3 region: CASSSEGQAYGQYF. For the CDR3, the DNA is TGTGCCAGCAGTTCCGAGGGACAAGCTTACGGGCAGTACTTC.